A single sample gave rise to the 19 T cell receptor beta chains below, sequenced in a study of CD8 T cells in ankylosing spondylitis (dated by TCRdb to 2017 to 2019). The method was 5' RACE. TCRdb names Illumina HiSeq 2500 as the instrument used. The public reads were reanalyzed by TCRdb: fastp trimming at Q25, MiXCR alignment, in-frame beta chains only. A single entry per CDR3 protein holds the most common genes and DNA from its merged rows. Present in this sample are about 700,000 distinct CDR3 sequences, over 15% of which were seen just once. Of the sample, under 20% is held by the ten largest clones. Their recognized antigens are unknown. What the work shows at the level of the full study, not this receptor alone: Blood from ankylosing spondylitis patients appeared to be characterized by a TCR beta motif made up of under ten highly homologous amino acid variants.

Specimen: blood, either unsorted or a sorted T cell fraction (not recorded which). These receptors originate from a male donor with ankylosing spondylitis.

V is TRBV7-9 and J is TRBJ2-4; 7 bases map to TRBD2. CDR1 is SEHNR and CDR2 is FQNEAQ in the germline V gene (reference sequence). The CDR3 extends over 16 amino acids. The ends lost 7 bases at V and 0 bases at J; junction bases unmatched: 9. The chain's CDR3 is CASTIGGLTAKNIQYF. The CDR3 DNA sequence: TGTGCCAGCACTATCGGGGGACTAACAGCCAAAAACATTCAGTACTTC.

The chain links TRBV20-1 to TRBJ2-6; no reliable D call. The CDR3 length is 16 residues. V gave up 1 base and J gave up 0 bases, with 10 bases separating them. CDR1 and CDR2 (germline): DFQATT, SNEGSKA (reference sequence). In nucleotides, the CDR3 is TGCAGTGCTAGAGCTCGAAAAGGCTCTGGGGCCAACGTCCTGACTTTC. Translation: CSARARKGSGANVLTF.

V gene TRBV12-3 or TRBV12-4 combines with J gene TRBJ1-2; 8 bases match TRBD1. V lost 5 bases, J lost 0 bases, and 8 bases stayed unmatched. CDR3 length equals 16 residues. CDR3 DNA sequence: TGTGCCAGCAGTCCCCAGGGGGCCTCAGCTAACTATGGCTACACCTTC. Amino acids: CASSPQGASANYGYTF.

The chain carries TRBV12-3 or TRBV12-4 and TRBJ1-3; no clear D gene. The CDR3 consists of 14 residues. V lost 6 bases to trimming and J lost 0 bases, with 9 bases between them. In nucleotides, the CDR3 is TGTGCCAGCAGCCGATGGGACTCTGGAAACACCATATATTTT. The encoded protein is CASSRWDSGNTIYF.

The chain combines TRBV28 with TRBJ2-3; 7 bases are a match to TRBD2. From germline, CDR1 is MDHEN and CDR2 SYDVKM. J lost 0 bases, V lost 5 bases, and 8 bases had no gene match. The CDR3 is 16 amino acids. CDR3 DNA: TGTGCCAGCAGTCGTTGGGGGGGGGACAGCACAGATACGCAGTATTTT. Translating gives CASSRWGGDSTDTQYF.

Remarks on this clonotype: A much more abundant neighbour one base away suggests this may be a read error. The chain employs TRBV3-1 and TRBJ2-1; maybe TRBD1 (5 bases). CDR3 length: 14 amino acids. Germline CDR1 LGHDT, CDR2 YNNKEL (reference sequence). V dropped 5 bases and J dropped 8 bases, with 16 bases sitting between them. The CDR3 spells CASSSQGRRDEQFF. The CDR3 DNA follows: TGTGCCAGCAGCTCGCAGGGTCGTCGGGATGAGCAGTTCTTC.

V usage is TRBV7-9 and J usage is TRBJ2-2, with D perhaps TRBD1 (5 bases). Germline V gene data show CDR1 as SEHNR and CDR2 as FQNEAQ (reference sequence). Trimming removed 5 bases at V and 6 bases at J, with 16 bases between. The CDR3 sequence is 15 residues long. For the CDR3, the DNA is TGTGCCAGCAGCCCCTGGATGGTAGGGGCCGGGGAGCTGTTTTTT. Translation: CASSPWMVGAGELFF.

This clonotype was found many times. This chain joins TRBV12-3 or TRBV12-4 and TRBJ1-1, with TRBD1 as a possible D gene (5 bases). Trimming cost V 3 bases and J 0 bases, with 11 bases left between them. This CDR3 has 15 residues. The CDR3 region has the DNA TGTGCCAGCAGTTTGGGGCGGATCATGAACACTGAAGCTTTCTTT. Translation: CASSLGRIMNTEAFF.

This clonotype was counted only a few times. The chain is built from TRBV6-2 or TRBV6-3 and TRBJ2-2; the D is unclear. Trimming removed 0 bases from V and 3 bases from J, with 8 bases in between. The CDR3 has 15 amino acids. The V gene's germline CDR1 is MNHEY and CDR2 SVGEGT. This CDR3 reads CASSYSSTYTGELFF. As DNA, the CDR3 is TGTGCCAGCAGTTACTCGAGTACTTACACCGGGGAGCTGTTTTTT.

This chain connects TRBV13 to TRBJ2-7; TRBD1 is a possible D gene (7 bases). The V end lost 4 bases, the J end lost 2 bases, and 12 bases lay between the germline ends. This CDR3 comprises 14 residues. Germline V gene sequence: CDR1 PRHDT, CDR2 FYEKMQ (reference sequence). The CDR3 DNA is TGTGCCAGCAGCTCACGGGGGACAGCCTACGAGCAGTACTTC. Protein: CASSSRGTAYEQYF.

The V and J genes are TRBV5-6 and TRBJ2-4; no reliable D call. The CDR3 has 12 amino acids. Per the germline V gene, CDR1 is SGHDT and CDR2 is YYEEEE. The ends were cut back, 1 base at V and 8 bases at J, with 7 bases in the middle. This CDR3 reads CASSLQEHIQYF. The CDR3 DNA reads as TGTGCCAGCAGCTTGCAAGAACACATTCAGTACTTC.

The gene calls are TRBV2 and TRBJ2-5, with TRBD1 identical over 12 bases. This CDR3 contains 16 residues. Losses at the gene ends were 8 bases for V and 5 bases for J; bases not matched to a gene: 12. The germline V gene encodes CDR1 SNHLY and CDR2 FYNNEI. This CDR3 is CASCAGTGGALETQYF. In nucleotides, the CDR3 is TGTGCCAGCTGCGCCGGGACAGGGGGCGCGTTGGAGACCCAGTACTTC.

This rearrangement joins TRBV28 to TRBJ2-1, with a tentative D call TRBD2 (5 bases). The CDR3 loop spans 12 amino acids. V was shortened by 2 bases and J by 12 bases, with 11 bases between the two germline ends. The germline gives CDR1 MDHEN, CDR2 SYDVKM. The CDR3 reads CASSLLVRGQFF. The CDR3 bases are TGTGCCAGCAGTTTACTCGTTCGGGGGCAGTTCTTC.

This clonotype was counted a few times. V and J are TRBV28 and TRBJ2-7; D is possibly TRBD1 (6 bases). The CDR3 totals 14 residues. V lost 6 bases, J lost 9 bases, and 21 bases lay in between. The germline V gene encodes CDR1 MDHEN and CDR2 SYDVKM. This CDR3 reads CASSSIGGKIRQYF. The CDR3 DNA follows: TGTGCCAGCAGCTCGATTGGGGGCAAGATTCGGCAGTACTTC.

The V gene is TRBV3-1, the J gene TRBJ2-5; no firm D call. Trimming took off 6 bases at V and 5 bases at J, with 13 bases between the two ends. CDR1 is LGHDT and CDR2 is YNNKEL in the germline V gene (reference sequence). This CDR3 is built from 13 residues. The DNA of the CDR3 is TGTGCCAGCAGTAAGGACCAGGCGGAGACCCAGTACTTC. Its translation: CASSKDQAETQYF.

In its sample, this clonotype was seen a few times. This rearrangement joins TRBV29-1 to TRBJ2-7; tentatively, D is TRBD2 (6 bases). V was clipped by 5 bases and J by 2 bases, with 13 bases between them. From germline, CDR1 is SQVTM and CDR2 ANQGSEA. The CDR3 loop spans 13 amino acids. The CDR3 DNA follows: TGCAGCGTTAAGGACTACTCTCCCTACGAGCAGTACTTC. Its protein product is CSVKDYSPYEQYF.

V and J are TRBV5-1 and TRBJ2-3, with 9 bases that match TRBD1. There are 15 residues in the CDR3. Trimming at V came to 4 bases and at J to 8 bases, leaving 11 bases not matched to a gene. Germline-derived CDR1 and CDR2 are SGHRS and YFSETQ. The CDR3 DNA is TGCGCCAGCAGCCTACCGGGACAGGGTGATAGTACGCAGTATTTT. Translated, it gives CASSLPGQGDSTQYF.

The CDR3 DNA is TGTGCCAGCACCACACGTGACGCGGGGGGAGATACGCAGTATTTT. This sequence encodes CASTTRDAGGDTQYF. The chain joins TRBV11-2 to TRBJ2-3; 8 bases fit TRBD2. The CDR3 sequence is 15 residues long. V trimming: 7 bases; J trimming: 5 bases; junction bases outside the gene matches: 11. The germline gives CDR1 SGHAT, CDR2 FQNNGV.

This clonotype has only a few counts. The chain joins TRBV6-2 or TRBV6-3 to TRBJ2-1, with D possibly being TRBD2 (5 bases). CDR3 length equals 13 residues. Germline values: CDR1 MNHEY, CDR2 SVGEGT. Trimming took 7 bases from V and 8 from J, leaving 15 bases between them. The CDR3, as DNA: TGTGCCAGCACCAAGCGGCCCTCGGATGAGCAGTTCTTC. Its protein product is CASTKRPSDEQFF.